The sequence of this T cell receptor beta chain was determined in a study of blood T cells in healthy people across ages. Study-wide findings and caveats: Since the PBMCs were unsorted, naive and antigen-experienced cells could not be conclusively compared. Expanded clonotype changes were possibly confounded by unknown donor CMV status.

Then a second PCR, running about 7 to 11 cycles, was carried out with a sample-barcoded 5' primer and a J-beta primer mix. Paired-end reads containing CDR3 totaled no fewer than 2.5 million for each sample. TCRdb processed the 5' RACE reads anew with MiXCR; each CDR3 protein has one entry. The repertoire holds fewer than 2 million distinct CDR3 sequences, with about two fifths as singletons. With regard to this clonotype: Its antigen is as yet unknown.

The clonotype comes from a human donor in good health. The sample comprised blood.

CDR3 sequence (DNA): TGTGCCAGCAGCTTTACTAGCGGGGGCCGCCAATTCCCCCCCAAAGAGACCCAGTACTTC. Residues: CASSFTSGGRQFPPKETQYF. The chain joins TRBV11-1 to TRBJ2-5, with 11 bases matching TRBD2. The germline gives CDR1 SGHAT, CDR2 FQDESV (reference sequence). The CDR3 spans 20 residues. Trimming at V came to 3 bases and at J to 3 bases, leaving 18 bases not matched to a gene.